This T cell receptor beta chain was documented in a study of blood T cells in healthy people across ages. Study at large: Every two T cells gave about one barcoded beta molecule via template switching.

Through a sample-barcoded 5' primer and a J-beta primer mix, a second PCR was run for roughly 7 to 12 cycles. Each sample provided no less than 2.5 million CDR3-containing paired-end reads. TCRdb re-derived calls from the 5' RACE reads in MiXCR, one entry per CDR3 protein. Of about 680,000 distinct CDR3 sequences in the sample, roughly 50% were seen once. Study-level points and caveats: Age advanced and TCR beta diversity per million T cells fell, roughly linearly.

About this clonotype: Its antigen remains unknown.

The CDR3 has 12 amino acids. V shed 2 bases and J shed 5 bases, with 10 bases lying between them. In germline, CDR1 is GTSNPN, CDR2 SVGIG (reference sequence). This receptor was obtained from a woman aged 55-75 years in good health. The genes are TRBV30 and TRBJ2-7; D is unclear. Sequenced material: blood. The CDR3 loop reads CAWSLRGDEQYF. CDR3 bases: TGTGCCTGGAGTTTGCGTGGGGACGAGCAGTACTTC.